This T cell receptor (beta chain) emerged from a study of cytomegalovirus exposure and HLA in healthy donors (dated 2017 in TCRdb). Concerning the study at large: According to an earlier analysis of a few hundred of the donors, some 180 million T cells yielded 90 million to 140 million unique TCR beta sequences and about 300 Gb of sequence data. To study patterns of TCR occurrence, a later analysis re-analyzed previously published TCR beta repertoires from around 670 donors and added high-resolution HLA genotyping. Rather than using new phenotypic data, the later analysis identified candidate immune exposures from TCR beta sequences and from how often those sequences occurred across donors. In a later genetic analysis, genome-wide SNP genotypes for about 65% of the roughly 670 donors were used, and that subset was treated as a discovery cohort. Of the 300 to 450 genotyped donors, approximately 80% were placed in the genetic ancestry cluster associated with self-reported Caucasian donors. Every repertoire in the discovery cohort had been generated on one and the same sequencing platform. An earlier analysis of roughly 600 of the donors used high-throughput TCR beta sequencing to judge whether each TCR beta V gene segment behaved as functional or pseudogenic. On average, roughly 240,000 unique TCR beta nucleotide sequences were sequenced per donor among a few hundred genotyped donors of the cohort, with roughly 18% of those sequences being non-productive. Donor age, sex, ethnicity and CMV serostatus were collected together with the repertoire data. In addition to the first cohort of hundreds of subjects, a separate validation cohort of some 120 different subjects was used. To predict cytomegalovirus infection status, the study combined high-throughput TCR immunosequencing, statistical association of individual TCRs with disease status, and machine learning. The T cell repertoires of 666 subjects were profiled by immunosequencing and related to cytomegalovirus serostatus. HLA typing included class I and class II loci at four-digit resolution. A few DR-DQ haplotypes were treated as single units for association and clustering because of strong linkage in the cohort. An early release that covered about 600 HLA-typed donors contained approximately 300 gigabases of sequencing data and 75 million to 100 million unique TCR sequences. Typing coverage varied by locus: roughly 629-640 donors for A, B, C, DRB1 and DQB1; approximately 520 for DQA1; more than 600 for DPA1; about 450 for DPB1. The aim of the study was to test whether cataloging public T cell receptors could identify signatures of past pathogen exposure. Results the study describes overall, beyond this receptor: According to a later genetic analysis, donors in an Asian-associated ancestry cluster had fewer N-insertions in productive TCRs than the approximately 690-donor mean. This cohort had only TCR beta chains sequenced, and the lack of alpha or paired-chain data limited which features could be detected. Specific HLA alleles were associated with 15,000 to 20,000 TCR beta sequences at a false discovery rate of 0.05 in a later analysis. Broadly in line with IMGT annotations, most TCR beta V segments showed up in productive rearrangements about 90% or about 30% of the time in an earlier analysis of around 550 of the donors. The authors suggested that the approach could potentially be generalized to other disease states and immunological phenotypes. In vitro tests confirmed that a few of the cytomegalovirus-associated TCR beta chains recognize cytomegalovirus antigens. A group of highly shared sequence variants was considered likely to be a technical artifact of the sequencing pipeline. A later analysis found that HLA-associated TCR beta chains were more clonally expanded and had lower generation probabilities than equally common non-associated chains. V-gene and J-gene trimming of TCR beta chains was associated with a missense DCLRE1C variant in a later genetic analysis, and the association was replicated in an independent cohort. Assigning TCR associations to individual alleles was difficult when HLA alleles, especially DR and DQ, strongly co-occurred. Presence/absence analyses assumed roughly uniform sequencing depth across donors, an assumption that may not hold. Most TCR sequences were observed very rarely across donors, whereas some public TCRs were present in many individuals. Some IMGT-functional V segments, including TRBV6-2 and TRBV6-3, could not be told apart with the 87-base-pair reads, so those segments were excluded. The only immune exposure information available for the cohort was CMV serostatus. Because HLA typing was missing for some donors at each locus, association tests included only the typed subset. Because counts were too low, seventeen rarely observed V segments, including chromosome 9 orphons, were excluded from the earlier analysis of fewer than 650 of the donors. Correlated functional status among segregating V segments might reflect linkage disequilibrium, but an unknown experimental factor could not be ruled out. In a later analysis, most CMV-associated TCR beta chains were found to appear HLA-restricted, with HLA associations seemingly driven largely by CMV exposure. In a later analysis, several top co-occurrence clusters were reported to appear linked to parvovirus B19, influenza, CMV and Epstein-Barr virus. In both the original and validation cohorts, the classifier was reported to diagnose cytomegalovirus status with high specificity and sensitivity. A further reported finding was that TCR beta sequences accurately predicted the HLA-A and HLA-B alleles for most subjects in the first cohort. According to a later analysis, TCR association rates differed among HLA loci, with DRB1 alleles showing the most associated TCRs and HLA-C alleles showing the fewest. A total of roughly 160 TCR beta chains were listed by the study as associated with cytomegalovirus.

Concerning this clone: Which antigen it targets is not known. Base-call qualities are not available, and no considerably larger clone is one nucleotide away.

Relative to germline, V is 5 bases shorter and J is 1 base shorter, with 13 bases between their ends. From the germline V gene (reference sequence), CDR1 is SEHNR and CDR2 is FQNEAQ. The CDR3 measures 15 amino acids from cysteine to phenylalanine. Of all the DNA, just the CDR3 is kept, 45 bases in frame from base 1. Libraries were made using the immunoSEQ multiplex PCR assay. The multiplex PCR relied on a mix of 60 forward primers for TCR Vbeta segments and 13 reverse primers for TCR Jbeta segments. Amplification of the CDR3 region of rearranged TCR beta genes was performed with a multiplex PCR assay on genomic DNA. On the Illumina HiSeq System, the amplified TCR beta libraries were sequenced as 87-base-pair reads. In the original analysis: A later analysis counted about 80 million unique TCR beta chains across the 640 or so repertoires, and roughly 9.9 million of these chains were shared by at least two donors. Raw reads were error-corrected and collapsed into unique sequences with a nearest-neighbor algorithm that merged closely related sequences to remove PCR and sequencing errors. V, D and J gene segments were assigned by aligning CDR3 sequences to IMGT reference sequences. Each retained sequence needed at least a six-nucleotide match to both a V gene segment and a J gene segment. Rearrangements were called productive when the CDR3 lacked stop codons and stayed in frame with V and J; all others were non-productive. Following IMGT convention, CDR3 was defined as the stretch from the second conserved V-encoded cysteine up to the conserved J-encoded phenylalanine. In an earlier analysis of some 550 of the donors, sequences lacking an unambiguous match to a single V gene segment were excluded. An earlier analysis of 587 of the donors called V segments functional above 56.7% productive rearrangements and segregating when the between-donor standard deviation exceeded 5%. A statistical classification framework was built for diagnosing cytomegalovirus status from the catalog of TCR beta chain sequences. In a later analysis, TCR nucleotide sequences were compared against IMGT/GENE-DB human TR gene sequences so that V and J genes could be assigned. The TCRdist pipeline was used in a later analysis to assign CDR3 sequences and most-parsimonious VDJ recombination scenarios. In a later analysis, every TCR beta chain was defined by the combination of its CDR3 amino acid sequence and its V-gene family, and reads without a unique V-gene family were dropped. In a later analysis, approximately 640 highly shared, low-generation-probability nucleotide sequences were removed to address suspected cross-contamination and a sequencing artifact. In a later analysis, a clonal expansion index was calculated for each public chain from normalized within-repertoire ranks of inferred template counts. In a later analysis, generation probabilities were computed with a VDJ recombination model fitted to out-of-frame rearrangements, and the resulting probabilities were checked against IGoR. In a later analysis, TCR-TCR, TCR-HLA and TCR-CMV co-occurrence was scored with hypergeometric tests, and a repertoire-size bias correction was applied to TCR pairs. False discovery rates were estimated in a later analysis by permuting HLA or CMV assignments 20 times. In a later analysis, co-occurring TCRs were grouped using DBSCAN, and TCRdist sequence similarity was added for clustering within HLA-allele-positive subsets. Co-occurrence clustering excluded repertoires with fewer than 30,000 or more than 120,000 public chains, plus five with anomalous nucleotide sharing. TCRdb provides this immuneACCESS table in a form limited to in-frame rearrangements. Some clones are lacking; in checked studies, under half of them reflect an unresolved V gene, and why the rest are absent is not known. V, J and clone size are those of that table, while D and trimming were read from the DNA. The sample yields some 190,000 clones; around 80% were counted once. The top ten constitute under 3% of the sample.

In total, approximately 610 healthy bone marrow donors made up the cohort. All cohort members were sampled while nominally healthy, although unrecorded immune exposures were likely present. The donor was CMV seropositive and belonged to the group of more than 250 seropositive cohort members. Each donor provided a peripheral blood sample, and peripheral blood mononuclear cells were used for TCR beta sequencing. Genomic DNA extraction from the blood cell samples was performed with the Qiagen DNeasy Blood Extraction Kit. This TCR came from a woman in her thirties in good health and CMV-seropositive. Sequencing was carried out using PBMCs. The sequence is built from TRBV7-9 and TRBJ2-3, and the D gene may be TRBD2, 6 bases matching. Here the CDR3 is given as CASSPRAGRTDTQYF. The nucleotide sequence reads as follows: TGTGCCAGCAGCCCCCGAGCGGGCCGCACAGATACGCAGTATTTT.